Sequencing of this T cell receptor beta chain was carried out in a study of cytomegalovirus exposure and HLA in healthy donors. Regarding the study as a whole: Most TCRs appeared rarely, but some public TCRs recurred in many donors.

The PCR employed 60 Vbeta primers together with 13 Jbeta primers. Only in-frame clones appear in the TCRdb table, and some are missing; sequencing was by immunoSEQ multiplex PCR. Among 130,000 or so clones listed, 65% to 90% were seen once. Worth noting for this clone: Antigen: not known.

Germline lookup yields CDR1 SNHLY and CDR2 FYNNEI. V was cut by 0 bases and J by 5 bases, with 9 bases left in between. The CDR3 extends over 14 amino acids. The receptor was isolated from a woman younger than 35 in good health and CMV-seropositive. This chain joins TRBV2 and TRBJ2-3, with a weak D call TRBD1 (5 bases). Sample: PBMCs. CDR3: CASSEALRGDTQYF. The CDR3 DNA sequence: TGTGCCAGCAGTGAAGCGCTTAGGGGAGATACGCAGTATTTT. The complete variable domain, with remaining parts taken from reference TRBV2 and TRBJ2-3, reads EPEVTQTPSHQVTQMGQEVILRCVPISNHLYFYWYRQILGQKVEFLVSFYNNEISEKSEIFDDQFSVERPDGSNFTLKIRSTKLEDSAMYFCASSEALRGDTQYFGPGTRLTVL.